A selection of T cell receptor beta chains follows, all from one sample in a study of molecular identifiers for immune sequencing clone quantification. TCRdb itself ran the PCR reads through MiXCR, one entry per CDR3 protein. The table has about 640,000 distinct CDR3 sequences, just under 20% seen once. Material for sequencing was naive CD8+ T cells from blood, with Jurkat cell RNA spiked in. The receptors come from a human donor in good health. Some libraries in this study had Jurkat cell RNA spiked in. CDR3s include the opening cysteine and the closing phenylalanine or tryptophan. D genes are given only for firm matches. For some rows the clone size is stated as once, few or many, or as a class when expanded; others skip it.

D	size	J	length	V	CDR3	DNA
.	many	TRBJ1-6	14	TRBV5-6	CASSFGQDNSPLHF	TGTGCCAGCAGCTTTGGACAAGATAATTCACCCCTCCACTTT
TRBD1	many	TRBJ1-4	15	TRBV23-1	CASSQPGTGGGKLFF	TGCGCCAGCAGTCAGCCCGGGACAGGAGGGGGAAAACTGTTTTTT
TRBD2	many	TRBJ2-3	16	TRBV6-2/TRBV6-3	CASSYLSSGVTDTQYF	TGTGCCAGCAGTTACCTGTCTAGCGGGGTCACAGATACGCAGTATTTT
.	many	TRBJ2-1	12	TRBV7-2	CASSLDRNEQFF	TGTGCCAGCAGCTTAGACAGAAATGAGCAGTTCTTC
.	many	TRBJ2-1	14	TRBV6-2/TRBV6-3	CASTPGPVDNEQFF	TGTGCCAGTACCCCGGGCCCCGTAGACAATGAGCAGTTCTTC
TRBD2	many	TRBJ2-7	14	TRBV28	CASSYASGSYEQYF	TGTGCCAGCAGTTACGCCAGCGGGAGCTACGAGCAGTACTTC
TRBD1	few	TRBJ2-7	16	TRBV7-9	CASSPGTGGWRYEQYF	TGTGCCAGCAGCCCAGGGACAGGGGGTTGGCGGTACGAGCAGTACTTC
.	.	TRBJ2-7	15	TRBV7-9	CASSSVGTDPYEQYF	TGTGCCAGCAGCTCGGTCGGGACGGACCCCTACGAGCAGTACTTC
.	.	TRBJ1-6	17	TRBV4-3	CASSQGRPEESQGPLHF	TGCGCCAGCAGCCAAGGAAGACCAGAGGAGTCCCAGGGACCCCTCCACTTT
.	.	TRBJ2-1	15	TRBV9	CASSGQGGPYNEQFF	TGTGCCAGCAGCGGTCAGGGGGGCCCCTACAATGAGCAGTTCTTC
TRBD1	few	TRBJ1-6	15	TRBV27	CASSLRTGADSPLHF	TGTGCCAGCAGTTTACGGACAGGGGCCGATTCACCCCTCCACTTT
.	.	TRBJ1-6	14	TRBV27	CASSLQGMNSPLHF	TGTGCCAGCAGTTTACAGGGGATGAATTCACCCCTCCACTTT
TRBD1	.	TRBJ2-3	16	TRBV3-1	CASSQGGTGVTDTQYF	TGTGCCAGCAGCCAAGGCGGGACAGGGGTTACAGATACGCAGTATTTT
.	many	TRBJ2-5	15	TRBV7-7	CASSLGGTLRETQYF	TGTGCTAGCAGCCTGGGCGGGACCCTTCGAGAGACCCAGTACTTC
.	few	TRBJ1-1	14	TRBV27	CASSLSTGSSEAFF	TGTGCCAGCAGTTTATCCACAGGGAGTAGTGAAGCTTTCTTT
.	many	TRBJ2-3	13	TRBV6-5	CASSWTTTDTQYF	TGTGCCAGCAGTTGGACAACCACAGATACGCAGTATTTT
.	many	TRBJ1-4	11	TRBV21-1	CARQINEKLFF	TGTGCCAGACAGATTAATGAAAAACTGTTTTTT
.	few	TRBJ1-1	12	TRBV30	CAWSVQYTEAFF	TGTGCCTGGAGTGTACAGTACACTGAAGCTTTCTTT